This T cell receptor (beta chain) was captured in a study of CD8+ T cells in alopecia areata. Study context: Oral tofacitinib (5 to 10 mg twice daily) was administered to treated patients.

Germline V gives CDR1 MNHNS, CDR2 SASEGT. The CDR3 consists of 15 residues. V trimming: 6 bases; J trimming: 8 bases; junction bases outside the gene matches: 6. Isolated RNA was reverse transcribed into cDNA used as the sequencing template. TCRdb's table, derived via immunoSEQ multiplex PCR, lists solely in-frame clones and lacks some. The table shows about 120,000 clones, with roughly 50% occurring only once. The treatment denotes: oral pan-JAK inhibitor, 5-10 mg twice daily. The chain uses TRBV6-1 and TRBJ2-1, with 14 bases that match TRBD2. The material was CD8+ T cells sorted from blood, obtained at week 4, from a patient treated with tofacitinib. The TCR comes from a human donor with alopecia areata. CDR3 region: CASSRGTSGGDEQFF. In DNA, the CDR3 is TGTGCCAGCAGCAGAGGGACTAGCGGGGGCGATGAGCAGTTCTTC.